The clone carrying this T cell receptor (beta chain) was counted ten times or more. The antigen is unknown. V was pared by 4 bases and J by 1 base, with 13 bases between. CDR3 length equals 15 residues. Germline CDR1 MGHRA, CDR2 YSYEKL. The sample originates from a study of spatial heterogeneity in lung cancer. At the level of the study: Patients with untreated early-stage non-small cell lung cancer, numbering 72, were the donors. Any follow-up PBMC samples that were available went on to be sequenced, and the median time to follow-up was about two years after resection.

Time point here: blood at routine non-recurrence follow-up after resection. Whole RNA was taken from tumor, nontumor lung or frozen PBMC; it was then sequenced unsorted. TCRdb itself ran the 5' RACE reads through MiXCR, one entry per CDR3 protein. The data hold under 30,000 distinct CDR3 sequences, with roughly 6% observed a single time. Study results and caveats: Circulating ubiquitous expanded tumor TCRs were observed more frequently at resection than at follow-up.

V usage is TRBV4-1 and J usage is TRBJ1-1, with D possibly matching TRBD1 (5 bases). The TCR comes from a male donor with early-stage non-small cell lung cancer. The sample consisted of PBMCs, taken at follow-up. CDR3 nucleotide sequence: TGCGCCAGCAGCCCCCCCGGGGCGGCGAACACTGAAGCTTTCTTT. Its translation: CASSPPGAANTEAFF.